This TCR beta chain was obtained from a study of blood T cell repertoires in COVID-19. Across the whole study: Specimens from acute and convalescent COVID-19 originated in the United States, Italy and Spain.

Assay: immunoSEQ multiplex PCR; the TCRdb copy retains only in-frame clones and omits some. The sample consists of approximately 70,000 clones, about 80% of them appearing once. The CDR3 sequence is 12 residues long. The V and J ends lost 10 bases and 5 bases, in that order; junction bases with no gene match: 5. Germline V lookup: CDR1 ENHRY, CDR2 SYGVKD. V is TRBV10-3 and J is TRBJ2-3; TRBD1 matches at 8 bases. The source of this sequence is a woman aged 55-75 years with acute or convalescent COVID-19. The sample was peripheral blood. CDR3 amino acids: CATGTGGDTQYF. In DNA form, the CDR3 reads TGTGCCACAGGGACAGGTGGAGATACGCAGTATTTT.